The T cell receptor beta chain described here comes from a study of tumor-infiltrating lymphocytes in primary liver carcinoma. Study summary: All patients, whether men or women, fell within 30 to 69 years of age. General study findings and limits: Tumor top-250-clone fractions significantly exceeded those of blood (p = 0.039). No comparison of CD4+ and CD8+ repertoires was made, since the samples were bulk unsorted. Tumor region pairs outstripped tumor-adjacent and tumor-blood pairs in overlap.

In regard to this clonotype: What it binds is unknown. Germline is not matched at one junction end, which may reflect a read error.

RNA was extracted from whole blood without cell sorting, alongside germline DNA. Reverse transcription of about 0.5 ug total RNA with a constant-region primer produced TCR beta cDNA. Libraries for TCR beta were built through three nested multiplex PCR rounds, which together made up a slightly modified ARM-PCR procedure. TRBV1-TRBV30 forward primers paired with a C-beta reverse primer drove the first two PCR rounds, 10 cycles each. TCRdb processed the multiplex PCR reads anew with MiXCR; each CDR3 protein has one entry. The repertoire includes about 210,000 distinct CDR3 sequences, roughly 61% of them detected once, and 6% to 8.5% sits in the top ten. Germline V gene sequence: CDR1 SGHAT, CDR2 FQNNGV. The CDR3 length is 18 residues.

Sequenced material: peripheral blood. This sequence was found in a woman in her sixties or seventies with primary liver carcinoma and hepatitis B virus infection. The rearrangement joins TRBV11-2 to TRBJ2-2, with a possible D match to TRBD1 (5 bases). The CDR3 here is CASSRWGSYIANTGELFF. CDR3 bases: TGTGCCAGCAGCCGATGGGGCTCTTATATCGCGAACACCGGTGAGCTGTTTTTT.